This T cell receptor beta chain was sequenced during a study of OX40 agonist ivuxolimab in advanced cancers. Study findings and constraints: Some patients without response likewise showed low normalized clonal expansion. Clonal expansion by week 6 occurred in CD4+ and CD8+ blood T cells (at 0.1 to 3.0 mg/kg). Researchers report that CD8+ T cells had, on average, more expanded clones than CD4+. The authors did not determine the antigen specificity of the expanded peripheral T cells.

Sequencing used immunoSEQ multiplex PCR; TCRdb keeps in-frame clones, though not all of them. The data show 70,000 or so clones, approximately 92% seen once. Germline V gene sequence: CDR1 SGHTA, CDR2 FQGNSA. The CDR3 is 15 residues long. V lost 1 base and J 6 bases, leaving 14 bases between the germline ends. Worth noting for this clone: Its antigen is undetermined.

V gene TRBV7-2 combines with J gene TRBJ2-3; possibly TRBD2 for D (5 bases). The TCR sequence derives from an adult with an advanced solid tumor such as melanoma, head and neck, liver or kidney cancer. Specimen: CD4+ or CD8+ T cells sorted from blood, collected in a trial of the OX40 agonist ivuxolimab. The CDR3 DNA follows: TGTGCCAGCAGCTTAGGGTCGGGGATTGGGGATACGCAGTATTTT. Amino acid sequence: CASSLGSGIGDTQYF.